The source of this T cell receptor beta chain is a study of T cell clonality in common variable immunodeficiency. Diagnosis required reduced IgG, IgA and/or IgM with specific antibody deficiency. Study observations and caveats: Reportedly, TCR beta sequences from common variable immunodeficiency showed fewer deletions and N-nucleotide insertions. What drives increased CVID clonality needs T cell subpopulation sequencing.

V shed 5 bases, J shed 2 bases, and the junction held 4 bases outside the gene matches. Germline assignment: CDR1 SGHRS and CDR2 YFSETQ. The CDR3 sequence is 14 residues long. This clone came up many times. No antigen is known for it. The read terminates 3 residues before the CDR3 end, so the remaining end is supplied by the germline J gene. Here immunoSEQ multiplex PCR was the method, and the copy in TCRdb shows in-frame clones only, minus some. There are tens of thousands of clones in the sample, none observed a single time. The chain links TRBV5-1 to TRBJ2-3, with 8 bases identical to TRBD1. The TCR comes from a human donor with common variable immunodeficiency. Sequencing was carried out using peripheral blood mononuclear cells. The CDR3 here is CASRRQGLTDTQYF. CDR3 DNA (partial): TGCGCCAGCAGGAGACAGGGGCTCACAGATACG.